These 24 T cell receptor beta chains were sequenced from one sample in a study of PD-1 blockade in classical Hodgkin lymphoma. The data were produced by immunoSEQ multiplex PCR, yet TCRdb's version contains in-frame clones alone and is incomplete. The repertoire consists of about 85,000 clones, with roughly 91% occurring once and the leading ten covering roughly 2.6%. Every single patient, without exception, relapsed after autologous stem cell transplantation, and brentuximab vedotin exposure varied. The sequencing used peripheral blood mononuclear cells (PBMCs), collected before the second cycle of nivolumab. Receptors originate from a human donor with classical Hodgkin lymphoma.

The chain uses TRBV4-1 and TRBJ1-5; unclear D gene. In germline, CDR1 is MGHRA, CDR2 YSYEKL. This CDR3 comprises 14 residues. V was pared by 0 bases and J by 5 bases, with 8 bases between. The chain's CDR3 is CASSQEGADQPQHF. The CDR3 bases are TGCGCCAGCAGCCAAGAAGGAGCCGATCAGCCCCAGCATTTT.

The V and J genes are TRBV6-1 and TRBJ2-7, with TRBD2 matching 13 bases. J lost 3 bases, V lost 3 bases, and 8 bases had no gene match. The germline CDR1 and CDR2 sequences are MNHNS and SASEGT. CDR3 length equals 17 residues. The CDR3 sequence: CASSDPRTSGRLYEQYF. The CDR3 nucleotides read TGTGCCAGCAGTGACCCCCGGACTAGCGGGAGACTCTACGAGCAGTACTTC.

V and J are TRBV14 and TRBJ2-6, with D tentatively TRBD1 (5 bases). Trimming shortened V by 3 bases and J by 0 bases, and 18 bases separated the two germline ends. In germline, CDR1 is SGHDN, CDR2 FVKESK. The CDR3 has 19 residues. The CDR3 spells CASSHRVNRRISGANVLTF. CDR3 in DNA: TGTGCCAGCAGCCACAGAGTAAACAGGCGTATCTCTGGGGCCAACGTCCTGACTTTC. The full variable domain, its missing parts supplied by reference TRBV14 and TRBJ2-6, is EAGVTQFPSHSVIEKGQTVTLRCDPISGHDNLYWYRRVMGKEIKFLLHFVKESKQDESGMPNNRFLAERTGGTYSTLKVQPAELEDSGVYFCASSHRVNRRISGANVLTFGAGSRLTVL.

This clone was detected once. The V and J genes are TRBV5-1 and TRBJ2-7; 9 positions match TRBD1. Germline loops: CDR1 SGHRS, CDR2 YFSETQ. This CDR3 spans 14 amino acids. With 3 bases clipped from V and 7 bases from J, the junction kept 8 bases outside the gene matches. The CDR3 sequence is CASSSRDRVGEQYF. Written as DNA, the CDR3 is TGCGCCAGCAGCTCCCGGGACAGGGTAGGGGAGCAGTACTTC.

The CDR3 protein is CASSTGWGSYNEQFF. The CDR3 nucleotides read TGTGCCAGCAGTACGGGTTGGGGCTCCTACAATGAGCAGTTCTTC. V and J are TRBV6-6 and TRBJ2-1; D gene uncertain. Trimming pared 5 bases from V and 0 bases from J, leaving 11 bases between. The CDR3 extends over 15 amino acids. CDR1 MNHNY and CDR2 SVGAGI come from the germline V gene (reference sequence).

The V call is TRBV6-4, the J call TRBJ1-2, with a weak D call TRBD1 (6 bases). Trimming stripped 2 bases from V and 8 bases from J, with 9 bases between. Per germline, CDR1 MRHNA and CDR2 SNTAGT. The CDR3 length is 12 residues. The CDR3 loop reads CASSDTGRGYTF. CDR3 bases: TGTGCCAGCAGTGACACAGGGAGAGGCTACACCTTC.

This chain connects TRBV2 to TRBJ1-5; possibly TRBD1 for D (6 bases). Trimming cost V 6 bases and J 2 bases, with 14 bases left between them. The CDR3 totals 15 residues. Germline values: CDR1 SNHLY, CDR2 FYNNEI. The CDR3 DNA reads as TGTGCCAGCAGAGGTTCGTCAGGGGGCAATCAGCCCCAGCATTTT. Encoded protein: CASRGSSGGNQPQHF.

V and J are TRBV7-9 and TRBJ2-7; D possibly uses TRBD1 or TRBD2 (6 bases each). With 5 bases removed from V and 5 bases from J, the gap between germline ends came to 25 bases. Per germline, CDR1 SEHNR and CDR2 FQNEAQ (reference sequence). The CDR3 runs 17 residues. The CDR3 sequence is CASSRRRIVGGGDEQYF. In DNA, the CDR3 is TGTGCCAGCAGCCGCAGGAGGATCGTGGGGGGCGGAGACGAGCAGTACTTC.

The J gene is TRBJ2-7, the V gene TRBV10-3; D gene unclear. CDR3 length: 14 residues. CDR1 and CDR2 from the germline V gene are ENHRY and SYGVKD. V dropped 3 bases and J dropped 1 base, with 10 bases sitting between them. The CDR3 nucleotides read TGTGCCATCAGTGACGCAGAGGTGTCCTACGAGCAGTACTTC. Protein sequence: CAISDAEVSYEQYF.

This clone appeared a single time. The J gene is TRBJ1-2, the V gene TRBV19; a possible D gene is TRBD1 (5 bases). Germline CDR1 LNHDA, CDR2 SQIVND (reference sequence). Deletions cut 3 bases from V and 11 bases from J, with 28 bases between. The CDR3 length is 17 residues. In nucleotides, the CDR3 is TGTGCCAGTAGTATGGGCCCGGAGGGGCGCCTAGGTTCCCGTTACACCTTC. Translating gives CASSMGPEGRLGSRYTF.

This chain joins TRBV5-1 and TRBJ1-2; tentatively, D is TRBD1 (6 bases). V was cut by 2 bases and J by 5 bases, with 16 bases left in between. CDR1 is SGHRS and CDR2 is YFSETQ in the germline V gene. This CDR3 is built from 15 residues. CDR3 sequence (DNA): TGCGCCAGCAGCTTACGGGACGACAGGATTTATGGCTACACCTTC. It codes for CASSLRDDRIYGYTF. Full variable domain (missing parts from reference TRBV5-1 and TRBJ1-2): KAGVTQTPRYLIKTRGQQVTLSCSPISGHRSVSWYQQTPGQGLQFLFEYFSETQRNKGNFPGRFSGRQFSNSRSEMNVSTLELGDSALYLCASSLRDDRIYGYTFGSGTRLTVV.

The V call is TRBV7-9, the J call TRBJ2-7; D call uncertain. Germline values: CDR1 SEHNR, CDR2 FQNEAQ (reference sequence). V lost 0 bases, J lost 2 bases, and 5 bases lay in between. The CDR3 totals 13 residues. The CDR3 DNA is TGTGCCAGCAGCTTAGCAGGAACCTACGAGCAGTACTTC. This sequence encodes CASSLAGTYEQYF.

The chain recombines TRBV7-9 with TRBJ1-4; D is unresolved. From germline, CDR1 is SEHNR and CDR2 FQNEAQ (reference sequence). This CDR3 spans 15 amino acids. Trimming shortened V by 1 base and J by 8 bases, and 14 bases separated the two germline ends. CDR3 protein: CASSLGGDGSEKLFF. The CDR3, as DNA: TGTGCCAGCAGCTTAGGTGGTGATGGCTCAGAAAAACTGTTTTTT.

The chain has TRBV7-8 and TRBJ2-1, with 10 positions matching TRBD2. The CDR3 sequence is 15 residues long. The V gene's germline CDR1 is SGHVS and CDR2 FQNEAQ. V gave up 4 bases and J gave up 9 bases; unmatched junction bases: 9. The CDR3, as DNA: TGTGCCAGCAGCTACTTAGCGGGAGGTGCTGGTGAGCAGTTCTTC. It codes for CASSYLAGGAGEQFF.

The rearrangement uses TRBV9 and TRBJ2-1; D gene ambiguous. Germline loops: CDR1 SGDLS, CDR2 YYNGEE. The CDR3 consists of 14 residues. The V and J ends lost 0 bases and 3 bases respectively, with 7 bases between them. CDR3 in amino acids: CASSVGSVYNEQFF. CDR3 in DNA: TGTGCCAGCAGCGTAGGTTCAGTCTACAATGAGCAGTTCTTC.

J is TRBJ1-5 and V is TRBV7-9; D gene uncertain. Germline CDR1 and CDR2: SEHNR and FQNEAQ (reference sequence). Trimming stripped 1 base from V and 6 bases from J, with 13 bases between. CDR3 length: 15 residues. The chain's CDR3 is CASSLGESGAQPQHF. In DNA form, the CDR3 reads TGTGCCAGCAGCTTAGGGGAGTCGGGTGCTCAGCCCCAGCATTTT.

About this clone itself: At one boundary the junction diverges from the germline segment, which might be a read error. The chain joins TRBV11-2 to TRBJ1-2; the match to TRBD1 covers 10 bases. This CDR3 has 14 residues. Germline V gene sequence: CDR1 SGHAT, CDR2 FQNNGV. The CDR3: CASSLDGDRGSLNF. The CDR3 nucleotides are TGTGCCAGCAGCTTAGATGGGGACAGGGGAAGTCTGAACTTC.

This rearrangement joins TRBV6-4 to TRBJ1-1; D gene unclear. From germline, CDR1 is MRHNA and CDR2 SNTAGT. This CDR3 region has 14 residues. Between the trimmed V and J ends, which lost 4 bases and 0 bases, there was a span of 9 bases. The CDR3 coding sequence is TGTGCCAGCAGTGTTACCTCCTTGAACACTGAAGCTTTCTTT. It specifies CASSVTSLNTEAFF.

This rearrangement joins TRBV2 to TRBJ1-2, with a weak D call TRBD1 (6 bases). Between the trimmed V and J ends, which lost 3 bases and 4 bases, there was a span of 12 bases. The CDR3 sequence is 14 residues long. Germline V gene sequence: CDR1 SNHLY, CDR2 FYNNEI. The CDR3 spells CASSDQGQGYGYTF. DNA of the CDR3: TGTGCCAGCAGTGATCAGGGGCAGGGCTATGGCTACACCTTC.

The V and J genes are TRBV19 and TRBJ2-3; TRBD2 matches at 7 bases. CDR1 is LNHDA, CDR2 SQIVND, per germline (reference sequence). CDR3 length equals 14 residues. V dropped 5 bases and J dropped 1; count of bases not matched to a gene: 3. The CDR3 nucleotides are TGTGCCAGTAGTTCCGGACTAGGCACAGATACGCAGTATTTT. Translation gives CASSSGLGTDTQYF.

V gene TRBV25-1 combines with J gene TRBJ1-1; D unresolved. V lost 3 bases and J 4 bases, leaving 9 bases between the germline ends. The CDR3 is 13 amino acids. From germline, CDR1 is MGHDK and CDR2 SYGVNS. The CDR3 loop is CASSDPGFTEAFF. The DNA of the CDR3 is TGTGCCAGCAGTGACCCGGGGTTCACTGAAGCTTTCTTT. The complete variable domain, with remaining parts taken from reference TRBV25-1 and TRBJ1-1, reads EADIYQTPRYLVIGTGKKITLECSQTMGHDKMYWYQQDPGMELHLIHYSYGVNSTEKGDLSSESTVSRIRTEHFPLTLESARPSHTSQYLCASSDPGFTEAFFGQGTRLTVV.

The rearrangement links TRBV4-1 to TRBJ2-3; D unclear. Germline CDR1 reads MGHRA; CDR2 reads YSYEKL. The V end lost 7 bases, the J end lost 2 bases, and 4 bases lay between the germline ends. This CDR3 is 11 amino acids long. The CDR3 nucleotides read TGCGCCAGCATGTCCACAGATACGCAGTATTTT. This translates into CASMSTDTQYF.

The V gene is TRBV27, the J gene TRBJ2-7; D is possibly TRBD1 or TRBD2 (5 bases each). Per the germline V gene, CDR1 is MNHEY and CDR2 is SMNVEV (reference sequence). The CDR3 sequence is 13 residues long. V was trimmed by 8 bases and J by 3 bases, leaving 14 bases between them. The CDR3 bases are TGTGCCAGCCGTCGGGACGAGTTCTACGAGCAGTACTTC. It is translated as CASRRDEFYEQYF.

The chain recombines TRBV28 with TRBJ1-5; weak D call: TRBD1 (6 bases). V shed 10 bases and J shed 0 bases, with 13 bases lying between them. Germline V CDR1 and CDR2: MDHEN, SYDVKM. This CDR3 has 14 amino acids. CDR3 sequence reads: CATETGLSNQPQHF. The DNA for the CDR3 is TGTGCCACCGAGACAGGACTTAGCAATCAGCCCCAGCATTTT.